This TCR beta chain is drawn from a study of cytomegalovirus exposure and HLA in healthy donors. Study-level points and caveats: Analysis performed later showed TCR beta chains linked to HLA being more clonally expanded than equally common others. Researchers reported in a later analysis that common viral pathogens appeared linked to several top clusters.

Both 60 Vbeta primers and 13 Jbeta primers went into the PCR. Only in-frame clones appear in the TCRdb table, and some are missing; sequencing was by immunoSEQ multiplex PCR. The sample totals about 160,000 clones. Points on this clone: Antigen: not known.

The ends were cut back, 2 bases at V and 11 bases at J, with 21 bases in the middle. The CDR3 totals 15 residues. Per the germline V gene, CDR1 is SSHAT and CDR2 is FNYEAQ (reference sequence). The V gene is TRBV7-7, the J gene TRBJ2-5, with D possibly TRBD2 on 6 matching bases. Sequencing was carried out using PBMCs. The receptor's source is a man between 25 and 39 years old in good health and CMV-seronegative. The CDR3 loop is CASSLNPGSGGRQYF. In DNA, the CDR3 is TGTGCCAGCAGCTTAAACCCCGGGTCCGGGGGACGGCAGTACTTC.